The clone carrying this T cell receptor (beta chain) was recorded at least ten times. Antigen: not known. A read error may produce the germline difference seen at one junction end. Previously described methods and listed TCR primers were employed for the bulk TCR libraries. TCRdb analysed the PCR reads with MiXCR anew, one entry per CDR3 protein. In the table there are over 300,000 distinct CDR3 sequences, roughly 24% of which are singletons. A CD8+CD4-CCR7+CD45RA+ phenotype served as the sorting definition for naive CD8 T cells. The CDR3 length is 13 residues. Germline-derived CDR1 and CDR2 are LGHNA and YSLEER. The data were taken from a study of molecular identifiers for immune sequencing clone quantification. The study, taken as a whole, reports: Under 1% of molecules in naive cells, but over 98% of effector molecules, belonged to clones above 20 RNA copies. Even with one million naive cells present, spiked Jurkat TCR RNA from one cell was reportedly detectable.

Sequenced input: naive CD8+ T cells from blood, with Jurkat cell RNA spiked in. The subset denotes: FACS-sorted CD8+CD4-CCR7+CD45RA+ naive T cells. This TCR was sampled from a human donor in good health. Some libraries in this study had Jurkat cell RNA spiked in. This rearrangement joins TRBV4-3 to TRBJ2-7, with 7 nucleotides matching TRBD1. The CDR3 DNA is TGTGCCAGCAGCCCGGGACAGTTCTACGAGCAGTACTTC. Its translation is CASSPGQFYEQYF.